The following is a T cell receptor delta chain sequence with its context. Its antigen is still unknown. This sample is part of a study of gamma delta lymphoproliferative disorders and STAT genes. Study background: The LymphoTrack Dx TCRG Assay amplified gamma chains from at least 50 ng of genomic DNA. The EuroClonality-NGS protocol was used to prepare delta libraries. The study's findings and limits: Whether leukemic clones are public or private remains unconfirmed.

Genomic DNA from isolated PBMCs served as the sequencing template. Diagnoses were revised to meet 2017 WHO T-LGLL or HSTCL criteria. TCRdb re-called the multiplex PCR reads using CATT. In the table there are 200 to 300 delta-chain clones, more than 8% of which are singletons. V shed 3 bases and J 6 bases; nucleotides not matched to a gene: 21. CDR3 length: 20 residues. Germline V gene lookup returns CDR1 TSWWSYY and CDR2 QGS. Material for sequencing was blood. The gene calls are TRDV1 and TRDJ1; 11 nucleotides match TRDD3. The receptor was isolated from a human donor with gamma-delta T-cell large granular lymphocyte leukemia. The CDR3 coding sequence is TGTGCTCTTGGGGACCCTTCTGGGGAGACCTACTGGGGGATAGAGCATAAACTCATCTTT. Translated: CALGDPSGETYWGIEHKLIF.